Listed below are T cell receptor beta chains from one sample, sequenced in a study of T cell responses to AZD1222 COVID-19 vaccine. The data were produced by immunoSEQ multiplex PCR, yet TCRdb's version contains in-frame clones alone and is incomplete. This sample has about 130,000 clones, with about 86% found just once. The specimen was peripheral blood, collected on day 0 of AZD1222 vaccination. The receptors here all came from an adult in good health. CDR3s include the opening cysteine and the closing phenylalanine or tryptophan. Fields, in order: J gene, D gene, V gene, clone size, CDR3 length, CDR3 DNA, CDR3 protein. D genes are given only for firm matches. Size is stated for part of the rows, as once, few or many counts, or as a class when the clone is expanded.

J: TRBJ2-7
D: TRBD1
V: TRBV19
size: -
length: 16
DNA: TGTGCCAGTAGTTTGTTACCTGGACAGGGAACCTACGAGCAGTACTTC
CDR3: CASSLLPGQGTYEQYF

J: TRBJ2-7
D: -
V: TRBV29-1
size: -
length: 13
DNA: TGCAGCGTTGAAGAACAGCCGGGCTATGGGCAGTACTTC
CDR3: CSVEEQPGYGQYF

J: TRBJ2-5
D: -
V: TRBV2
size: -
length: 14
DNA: TGTGCCAGCAGTGGTCAGGGGAATCAAGAGACCCAGTACTTC
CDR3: CASSGQGNQETQYF

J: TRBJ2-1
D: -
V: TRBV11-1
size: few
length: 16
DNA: TGTGCCAGCAGCTTATCCGGGACGTTTAAGGTTAATGAGCAGTTCTTC
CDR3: CASSLSGTFKVNEQFF

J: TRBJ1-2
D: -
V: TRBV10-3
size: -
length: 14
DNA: TGTGCCATCAGTACTGGACAGAACTACTATGGCTACACCTTC
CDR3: CAISTGQNYYGYTF

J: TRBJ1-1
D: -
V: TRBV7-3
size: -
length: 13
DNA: TGTGCCAGCAGCTCACTGGGAGGTGCTGAAGCTTTCTTT
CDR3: CASSSLGGAEAFF

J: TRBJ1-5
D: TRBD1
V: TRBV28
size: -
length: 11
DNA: TGTGCCAGCAGTACCGGGACAGGCCAGCATTTT
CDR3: CASSTGTGQHF

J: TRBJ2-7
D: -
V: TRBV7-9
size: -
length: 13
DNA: TGTGCCAGCAGCCTCATAGACGGCGGGGAGCAGTACTTC
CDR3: CASSLIDGGEQYF

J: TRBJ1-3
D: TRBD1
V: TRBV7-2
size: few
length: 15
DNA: TGTGCCAGCAGCACGGGACAGGCGGGTGGAAACACCATATATTTT
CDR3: CASSTGQAGGNTIYF

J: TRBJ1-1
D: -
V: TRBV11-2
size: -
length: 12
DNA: TGTGCCAGCAGCTTTGGACGGACTGAAGCTTTCTTT
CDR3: CASSFGRTEAFF

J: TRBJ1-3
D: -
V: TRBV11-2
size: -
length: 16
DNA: TGTGCCAGCAGCTTAATGAGAGGGCCGTCTGGAAACACCATATATTTT
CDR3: CASSLMRGPSGNTIYF

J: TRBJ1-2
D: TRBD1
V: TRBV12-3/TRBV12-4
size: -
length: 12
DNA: TGTGCCAGCAGCCCAGGGGGTTATGGCTACACCTTC
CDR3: CASSPGGYGYTF

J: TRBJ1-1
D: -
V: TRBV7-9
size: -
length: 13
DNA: TGTGCCAGCAGCTTAGGACTCATCTTTGAAGCTTTCTTT
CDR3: CASSLGLIFEAFF

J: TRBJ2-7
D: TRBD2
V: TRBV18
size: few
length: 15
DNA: TGTGCCAGCTCACCACCAGCGACTAGCGGCTACGAGCAGTACTTC
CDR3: CASSPPATSGYEQYF

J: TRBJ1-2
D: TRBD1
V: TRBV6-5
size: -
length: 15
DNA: TGTGCCAGCAGTTACTCGACAGGGTCGGGCTATGGCTACACCTTC
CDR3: CASSYSTGSGYGYTF

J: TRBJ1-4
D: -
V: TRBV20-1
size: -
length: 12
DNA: TGCAGTGCTAGTCTTCTCCAGGAAAAACTGTTTTTT
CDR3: CSASLLQEKLFF

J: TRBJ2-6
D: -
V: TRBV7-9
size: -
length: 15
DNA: TGTGCCAGCAGCTACGCCCCCTCTGGGGCCAACGTCCTGACTTTC
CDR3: CASSYAPSGANVLTF

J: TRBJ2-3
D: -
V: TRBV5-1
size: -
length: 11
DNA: TGCGCCAGCAGCGACCGGGATACGCAGTATTTT
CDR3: CASSDRDTQYF

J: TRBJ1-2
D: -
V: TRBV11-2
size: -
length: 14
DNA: TGTGCCAGCAGCTTAGAAGGAACAGGGCTTGGCTACACCTTC
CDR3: CASSLEGTGLGYTF

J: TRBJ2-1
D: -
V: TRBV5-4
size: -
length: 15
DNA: TGTGCCAGCAGCTTGTGGGCAGGGGACGTCGATGAGCAGTTCTTC
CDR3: CASSLWAGDVDEQFF

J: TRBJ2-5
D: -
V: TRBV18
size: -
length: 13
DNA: TGTGCCAGCTCAAGGACAGTACAAGAGACCCAGTACTTC
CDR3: CASSRTVQETQYF

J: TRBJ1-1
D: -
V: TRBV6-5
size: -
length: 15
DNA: TGTGCCAGCAGTAGGGAGGGTAGGTTAAACACTGAAGCTTTCTTT
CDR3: CASSREGRLNTEAFF

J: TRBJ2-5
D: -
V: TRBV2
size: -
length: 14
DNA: TGTGCCAGCAGTGGAGACAGCAACGAGGTGACCCAGTACTTC
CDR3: CASSGDSNEVTQYF

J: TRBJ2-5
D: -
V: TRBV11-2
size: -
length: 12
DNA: TGTGCCAGCAGCTTATATCAAGAGACCCAGTACTTC
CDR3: CASSLYQETQYF

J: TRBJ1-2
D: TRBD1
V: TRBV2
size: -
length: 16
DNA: TGTGCCAGCACTGAAAGTGGTGGGACAGCGACCTATGGCTACACCTTC
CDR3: CASTESGGTATYGYTF

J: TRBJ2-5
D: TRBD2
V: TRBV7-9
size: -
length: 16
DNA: TGTGCCAGCAGCTTCGGACTAGCGGGAGAAGGAGAGACCCAGTACTTC
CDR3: CASSFGLAGEGETQYF

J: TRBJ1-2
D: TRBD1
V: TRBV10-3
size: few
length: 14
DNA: TGTGCCATCAGTACGACCGGGACAGGTCGCGGCTACACCTTC
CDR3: CAISTTGTGRGYTF

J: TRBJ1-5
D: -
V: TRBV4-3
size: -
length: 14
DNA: TGCGCCAGCAGCCAAGATCGAGGAGATAAGCCCCAGCATTTT
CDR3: CASSQDRGDKPQHF

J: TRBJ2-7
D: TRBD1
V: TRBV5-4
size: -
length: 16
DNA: TGTGCCAGCAGCTTGGCCATAGGACAGGGACCAAACGAGCAGTACTTC
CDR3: CASSLAIGQGPNEQYF

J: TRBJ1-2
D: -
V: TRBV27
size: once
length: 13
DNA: TGTGCCAGCAGTTCCGGGACATTTTTTGGCTACACCTTC
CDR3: CASSSGTFFGYTF

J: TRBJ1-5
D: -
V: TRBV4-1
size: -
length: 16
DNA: TGCGCCAGCAGCCTACAGGGAGGCAAGAGCAATCAGCCCCAGCATTTT
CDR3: CASSLQGGKSNQPQHF

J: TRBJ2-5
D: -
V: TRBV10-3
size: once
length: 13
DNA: TGTGCCATCAAGGGGGACACTGAAGAGACCCAGTACTTC
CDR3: CAIKGDTEETQYF

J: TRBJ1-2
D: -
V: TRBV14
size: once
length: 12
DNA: TGTGCCAGCAGCCGAGGGAGGTTTCGCTACACCTTC
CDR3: CASSRGRFRYTF

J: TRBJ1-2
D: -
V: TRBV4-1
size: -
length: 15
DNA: TGCGCCAGCAGCCAAGGCCCGCAGACAGATTATGGCTACACCTTC
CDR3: CASSQGPQTDYGYTF

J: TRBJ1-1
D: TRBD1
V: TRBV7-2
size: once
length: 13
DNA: TGTGCCAGCAGTTCACAGGGGGACACTGAAGCTTTCTTT
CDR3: CASSSQGDTEAFF

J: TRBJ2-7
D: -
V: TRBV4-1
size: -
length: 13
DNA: TGCGCCAGCAGCCAAGAAACCCGCTACGAGCAGTACTTC
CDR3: CASSQETRYEQYF

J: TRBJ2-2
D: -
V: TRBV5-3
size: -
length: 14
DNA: TGTGCCAGAAGGGAACTAGCCCCGTACGGGGAGCTGTTTTTT
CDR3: CARRELAPYGELFF